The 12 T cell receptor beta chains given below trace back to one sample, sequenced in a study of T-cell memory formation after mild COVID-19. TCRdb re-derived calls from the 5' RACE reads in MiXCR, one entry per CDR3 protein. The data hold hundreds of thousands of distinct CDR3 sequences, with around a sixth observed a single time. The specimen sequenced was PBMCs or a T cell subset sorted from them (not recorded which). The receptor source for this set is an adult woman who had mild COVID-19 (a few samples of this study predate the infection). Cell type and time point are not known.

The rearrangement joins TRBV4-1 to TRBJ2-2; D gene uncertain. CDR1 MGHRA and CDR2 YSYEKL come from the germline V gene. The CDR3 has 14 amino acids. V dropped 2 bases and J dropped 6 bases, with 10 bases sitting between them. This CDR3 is CASSQQDSPGELFF. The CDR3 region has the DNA TGCGCCAGCAGCCAACAAGATTCCCCCGGGGAGCTGTTTTTT.

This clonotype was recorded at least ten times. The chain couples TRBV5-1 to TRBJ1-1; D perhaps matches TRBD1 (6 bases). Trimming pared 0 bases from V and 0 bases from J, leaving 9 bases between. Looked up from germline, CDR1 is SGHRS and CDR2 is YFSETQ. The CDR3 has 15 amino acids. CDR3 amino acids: CASSLAAGVNTEAFF. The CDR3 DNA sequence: TGCGCCAGCAGCTTGGCGGCAGGGGTGAACACTGAAGCTTTCTTT.

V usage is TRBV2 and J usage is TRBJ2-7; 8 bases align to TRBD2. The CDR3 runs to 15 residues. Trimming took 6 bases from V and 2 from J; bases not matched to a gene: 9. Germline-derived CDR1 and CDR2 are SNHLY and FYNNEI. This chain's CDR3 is CASREQREFPYEQYF. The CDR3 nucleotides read TGTGCCAGCAGGGAACAGCGGGAGTTCCCCTACGAGCAGTACTTC.

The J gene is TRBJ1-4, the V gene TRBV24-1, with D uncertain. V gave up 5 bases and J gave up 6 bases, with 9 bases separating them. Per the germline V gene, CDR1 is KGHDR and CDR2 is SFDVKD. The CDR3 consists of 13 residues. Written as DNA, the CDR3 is TGTGCCACCAGTGGGTCAGGAGATGAAAAACTGTTTTTT. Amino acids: CATSGSGDEKLFF.

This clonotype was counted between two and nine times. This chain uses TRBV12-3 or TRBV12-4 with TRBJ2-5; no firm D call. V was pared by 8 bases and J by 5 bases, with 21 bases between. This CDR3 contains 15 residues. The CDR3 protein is CASQPTRQYVETQYF. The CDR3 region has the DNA TGTGCCAGCCAACCCACGCGCCAGTATGTGGAGACCCAGTACTTC.

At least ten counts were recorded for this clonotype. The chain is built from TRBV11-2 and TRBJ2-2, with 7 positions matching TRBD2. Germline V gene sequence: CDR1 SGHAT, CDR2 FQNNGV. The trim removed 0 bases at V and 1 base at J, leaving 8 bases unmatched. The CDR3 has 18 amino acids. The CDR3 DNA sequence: TGTGCCAGCAGCTTAGATTTTTTCGGGGGGTTGAACACCGGGGAGCTGTTTTTT. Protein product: CASSLDFFGGLNTGELFF.

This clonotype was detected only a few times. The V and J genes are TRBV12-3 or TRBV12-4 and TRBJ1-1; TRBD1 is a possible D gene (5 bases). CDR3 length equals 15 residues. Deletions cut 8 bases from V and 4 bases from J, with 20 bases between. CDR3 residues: CASPLYPEGPTEAFF. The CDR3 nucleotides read TGTGCCAGCCCTCTTTATCCAGAGGGACCCACTGAAGCTTTCTTT.

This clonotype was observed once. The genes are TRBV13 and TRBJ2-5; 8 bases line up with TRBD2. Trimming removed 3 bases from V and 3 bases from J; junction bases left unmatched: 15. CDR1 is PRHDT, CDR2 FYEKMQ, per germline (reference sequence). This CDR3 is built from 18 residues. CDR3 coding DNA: TGTGCCAGCAGCTTCGCCCTCCGGGGGGGAAGTGTGGAAGAGACCCAGTACTTC. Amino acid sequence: CASSFALRGGSVEETQYF.

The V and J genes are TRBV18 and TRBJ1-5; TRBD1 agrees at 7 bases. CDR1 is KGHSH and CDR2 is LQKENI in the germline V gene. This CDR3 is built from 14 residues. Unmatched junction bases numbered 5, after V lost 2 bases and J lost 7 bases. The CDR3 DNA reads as TGTGCCAGCTCACCATTAACAGGGGTCCAGCCCCAGCATTTT. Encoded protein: CASSPLTGVQPQHF.

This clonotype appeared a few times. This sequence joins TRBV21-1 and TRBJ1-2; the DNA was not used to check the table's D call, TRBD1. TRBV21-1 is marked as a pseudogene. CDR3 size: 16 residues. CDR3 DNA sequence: TGTGCCAGCAGCAAAGCGCCCCAGCCTGACAGCTATGGCTACACCTTC. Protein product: CASSKAPQPDSYGYTF.

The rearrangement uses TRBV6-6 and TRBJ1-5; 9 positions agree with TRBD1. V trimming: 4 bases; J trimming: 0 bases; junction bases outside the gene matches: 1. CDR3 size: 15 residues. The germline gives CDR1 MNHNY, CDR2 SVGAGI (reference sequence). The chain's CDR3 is CASSWTGDSNQPQHF. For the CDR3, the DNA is TGTGCCAGCAGTTGGACAGGGGATAGCAATCAGCCCCAGCATTTT.

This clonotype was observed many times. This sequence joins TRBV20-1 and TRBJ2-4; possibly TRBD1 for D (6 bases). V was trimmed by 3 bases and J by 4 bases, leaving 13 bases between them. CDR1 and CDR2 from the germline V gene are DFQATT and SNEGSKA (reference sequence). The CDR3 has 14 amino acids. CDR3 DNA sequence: TGCAGTGCTAGTTATGGGACAATGAAAAACATTCAGTACTTC. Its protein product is CSASYGTMKNIQYF.